This TCR beta chain is drawn from a study of blood T cells in healthy people across ages. Study background: Capturing about one barcoded beta molecule per two T cells was achieved by template switching.

A second roughly 6 to 12 cycle PCR used barcoded and J-beta primers. Carrying 12 random nucleotides, a template-switch adaptor labeled each individual cDNA molecule. TCRdb passed the 5' RACE reads through MiXCR, listing each CDR3 protein once. The data show some 1.1 million distinct CDR3 sequences, less than 45% seen once. This clonotype came up a few times. Its antigen is still unknown. Trimming cost V 2 bases and J 8 bases; bases outside gene matches: 9. The CDR3 is 15 residues long. The germline V gene has CDR1 DFQATT and CDR2 SNEGSKA (reference sequence). Study-wide results and caveats: Calculation of diversity from one million T cells yielded estimates considered to be underestimates.

Sequenced sample: blood. The source is a man aged 18-30 years in good health. This rearrangement joins TRBV20-1 to TRBJ2-1; 10 nucleotides match TRBD1. The CDR3 nucleotides read TGCAGTGCTAGACCCGGGACAGGGGACATGGATGAGCAGTTCTTC. This sequence encodes CSARPGTGDMDEQFF.